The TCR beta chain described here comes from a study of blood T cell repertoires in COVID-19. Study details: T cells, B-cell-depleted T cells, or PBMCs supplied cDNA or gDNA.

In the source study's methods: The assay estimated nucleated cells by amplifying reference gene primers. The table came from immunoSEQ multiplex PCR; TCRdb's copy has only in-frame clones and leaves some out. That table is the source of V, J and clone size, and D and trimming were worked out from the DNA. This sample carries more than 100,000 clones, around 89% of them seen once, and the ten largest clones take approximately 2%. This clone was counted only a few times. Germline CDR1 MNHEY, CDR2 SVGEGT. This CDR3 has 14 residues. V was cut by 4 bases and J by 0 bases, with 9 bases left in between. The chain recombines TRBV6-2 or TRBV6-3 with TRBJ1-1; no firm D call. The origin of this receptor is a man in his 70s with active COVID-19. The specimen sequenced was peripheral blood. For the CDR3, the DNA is TGTGCCAGCAGTTCGGAACGGGTGAACACTGAAGCTTTCTTT. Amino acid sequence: CASSSERVNTEAFF.